This T cell receptor beta chain was recorded in a study of blood T cell repertoires in COVID-19. Per the original methods: Reference gene primer amplification gave nucleated cell count estimates. The data were produced by immunoSEQ multiplex PCR, yet TCRdb's version contains in-frame clones alone and is incomplete. From that table come the V and J calls and clone size; the DNA was used to work out D and trimming. The table includes approximately 38,000 clones, over 85% detected once. Germline values: CDR1 SGHTA, CDR2 FQGNSA. V lost 4 bases and J lost 11, with 15 bases in between. The CDR3 covers 13 residues.

The source is a human donor with active COVID-19. The donor label of this sample is uncertain. V gene TRBV7-2 combines with J gene TRBJ1-5; tentatively, D is TRBD1 (6 bases). Sequences were obtained from peripheral blood. The CDR3 is CASSSDRTWAQHF. The CDR3 DNA follows: TGTGCCAGCAGCTCAGACAGGACGTGGGCCCAGCATTTT.